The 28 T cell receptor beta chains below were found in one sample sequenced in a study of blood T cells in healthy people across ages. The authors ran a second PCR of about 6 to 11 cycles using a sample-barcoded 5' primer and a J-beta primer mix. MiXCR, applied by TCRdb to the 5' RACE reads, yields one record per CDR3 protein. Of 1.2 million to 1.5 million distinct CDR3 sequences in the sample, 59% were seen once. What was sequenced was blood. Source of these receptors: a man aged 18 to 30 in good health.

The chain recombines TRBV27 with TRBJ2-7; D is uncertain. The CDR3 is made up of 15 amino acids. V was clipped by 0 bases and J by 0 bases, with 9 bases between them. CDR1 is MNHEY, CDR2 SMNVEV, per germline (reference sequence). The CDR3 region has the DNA TGTGCCAGCAGTTTATCGAGCAGCCCCTCCTACGAGCAGTACTTC. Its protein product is CASSLSSSPSYEQYF.

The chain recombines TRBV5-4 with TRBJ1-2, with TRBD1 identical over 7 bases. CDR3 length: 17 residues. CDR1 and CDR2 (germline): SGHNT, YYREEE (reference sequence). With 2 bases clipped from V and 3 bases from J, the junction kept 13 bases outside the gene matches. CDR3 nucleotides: TGTGCCAGCAGCTTAACTATGCGACAGGGAAAGGACTATGGCTACACCTTC. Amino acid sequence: CASSLTMRQGKDYGYTF.

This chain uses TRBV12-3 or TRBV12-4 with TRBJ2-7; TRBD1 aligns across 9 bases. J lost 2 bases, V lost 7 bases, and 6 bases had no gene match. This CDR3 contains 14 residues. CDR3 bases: TGTGCCAGCACCAGCAGGACAGGGGCCTACGAGCAGTACTTC. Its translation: CASTSRTGAYEQYF.

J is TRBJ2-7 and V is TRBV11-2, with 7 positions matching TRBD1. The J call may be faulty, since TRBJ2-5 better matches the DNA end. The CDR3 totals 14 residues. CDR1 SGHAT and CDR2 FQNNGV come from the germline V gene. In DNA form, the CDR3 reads TGTGCCAGCAGCACCGGGACAGCTGGAGAGACCCAGTACTTC. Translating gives CASSTGTAGETQYF.

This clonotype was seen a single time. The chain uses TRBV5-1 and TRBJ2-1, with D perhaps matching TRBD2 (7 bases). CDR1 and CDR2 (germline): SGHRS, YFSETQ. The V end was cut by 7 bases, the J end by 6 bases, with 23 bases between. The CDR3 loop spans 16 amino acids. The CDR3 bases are TGCGCCAGCGCCAAGGAGATCGGGGGGCAGGGCAATGAGCAGTTCTTC. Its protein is CASAKEIGGQGNEQFF.

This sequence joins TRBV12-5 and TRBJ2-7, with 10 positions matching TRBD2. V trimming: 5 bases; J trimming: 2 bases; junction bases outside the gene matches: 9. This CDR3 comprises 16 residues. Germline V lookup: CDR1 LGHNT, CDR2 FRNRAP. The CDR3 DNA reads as TGTGCTAGTGGTGAACTCCAGCGGGAGGGACCCTACGAGCAGTACTTC. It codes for CASGELQREGPYEQYF.

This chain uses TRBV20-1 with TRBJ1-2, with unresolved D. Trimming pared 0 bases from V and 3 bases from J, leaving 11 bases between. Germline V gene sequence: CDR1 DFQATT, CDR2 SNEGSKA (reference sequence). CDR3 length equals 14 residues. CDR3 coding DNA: TGCAGTGCTAGAGATCGGGTTATGTACTATGGCTACACCTTC. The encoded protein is CSARDRVMYYGYTF.

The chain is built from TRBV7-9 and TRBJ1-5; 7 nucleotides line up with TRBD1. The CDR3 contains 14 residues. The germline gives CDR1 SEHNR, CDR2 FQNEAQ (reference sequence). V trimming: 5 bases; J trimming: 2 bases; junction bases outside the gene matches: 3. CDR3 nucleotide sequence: TGTGCCAGCAGCGCCGGACAGGGCAATCAGCCCCAGCATTTT. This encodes CASSAGQGNQPQHF.

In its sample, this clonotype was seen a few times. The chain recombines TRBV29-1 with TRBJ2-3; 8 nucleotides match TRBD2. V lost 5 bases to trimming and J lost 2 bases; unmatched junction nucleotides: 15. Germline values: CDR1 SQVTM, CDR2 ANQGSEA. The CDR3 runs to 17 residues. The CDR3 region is CSVFQLSAGVITDTQYF. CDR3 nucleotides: TGCAGCGTTTTTCAATTGTCAGCGGGAGTGATCACAGATACGCAGTATTTT.

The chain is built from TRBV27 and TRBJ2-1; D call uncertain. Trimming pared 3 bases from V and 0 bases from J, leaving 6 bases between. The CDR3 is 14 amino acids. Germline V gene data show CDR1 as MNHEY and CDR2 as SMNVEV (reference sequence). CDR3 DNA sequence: TGTGCCAGCAGTTTCTGGGCCTCCTACAATGAGCAGTTCTTC. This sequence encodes CASSFWASYNEQFF.

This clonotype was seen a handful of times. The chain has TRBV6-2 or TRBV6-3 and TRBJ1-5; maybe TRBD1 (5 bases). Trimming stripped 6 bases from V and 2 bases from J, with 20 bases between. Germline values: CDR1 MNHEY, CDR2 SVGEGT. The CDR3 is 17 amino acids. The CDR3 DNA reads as TGTGCCAGCAGACACTACAGGACCAAACTCCGCAATCAGCCCCAGCATTTT. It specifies CASRHYRTKLRNQPQHF.

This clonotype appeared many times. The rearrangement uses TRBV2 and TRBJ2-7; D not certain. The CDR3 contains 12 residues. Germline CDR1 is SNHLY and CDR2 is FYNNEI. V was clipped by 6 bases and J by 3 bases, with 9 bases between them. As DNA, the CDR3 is TGTGCCAGCAGCGAGCAGGACTACGAGCAGTACTTC. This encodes CASSEQDYEQYF.

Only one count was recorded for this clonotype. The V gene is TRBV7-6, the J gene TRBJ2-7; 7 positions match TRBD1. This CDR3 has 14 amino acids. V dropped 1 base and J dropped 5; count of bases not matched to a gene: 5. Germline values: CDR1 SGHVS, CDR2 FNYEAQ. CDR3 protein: CASSLERDSDEQYF. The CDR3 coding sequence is TGTGCCAGCAGCTTAGAGAGGGACAGCGACGAGCAGTACTTC.

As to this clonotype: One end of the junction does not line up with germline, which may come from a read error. CDR3 DNA: TGTGCCAGCAGCTTCTGGACTAGCGCAATCTACGATGAGCAGTTCTTC. It specifies CASSFWTSAIYDEQFF. This sequence joins TRBV7-2 and TRBJ2-1; 9 bases map to TRBD2. CDR1 is SGHTA, CDR2 FQGNSA, per germline. This CDR3 has 16 residues.

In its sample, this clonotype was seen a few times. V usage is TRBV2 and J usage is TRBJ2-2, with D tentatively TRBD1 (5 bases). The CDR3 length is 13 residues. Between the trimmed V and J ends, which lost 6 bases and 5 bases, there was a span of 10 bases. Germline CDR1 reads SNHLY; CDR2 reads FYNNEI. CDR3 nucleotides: TGTGCCAGCAGAGACAGATTAACCGGGGAGCTGTTTTTT. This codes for CASRDRLTGELFF.

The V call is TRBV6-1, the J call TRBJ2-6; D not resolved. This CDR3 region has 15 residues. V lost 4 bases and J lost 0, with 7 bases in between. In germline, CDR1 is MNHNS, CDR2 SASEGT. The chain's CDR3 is CASSVSSSGANVLTF. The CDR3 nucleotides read TGTGCCAGCAGTGTTAGTAGCTCTGGGGCCAACGTCCTGACTTTC.

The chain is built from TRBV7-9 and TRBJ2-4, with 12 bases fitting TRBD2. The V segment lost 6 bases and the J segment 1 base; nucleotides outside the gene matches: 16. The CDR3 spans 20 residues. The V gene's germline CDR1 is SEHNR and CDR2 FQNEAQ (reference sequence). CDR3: CASSSTRTSGVLPAKNIQYF. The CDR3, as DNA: TGTGCCAGCAGTTCTACCCGGACTAGCGGGGTCTTACCTGCCAAAAACATTCAGTACTTC.

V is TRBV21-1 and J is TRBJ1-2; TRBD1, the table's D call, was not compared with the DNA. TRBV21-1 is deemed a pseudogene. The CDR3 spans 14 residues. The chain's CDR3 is CASSPTGVNHGYTF. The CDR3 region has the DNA TGTGCCAGCAGCCCGACAGGGGTAAATCATGGCTACACCTTC.

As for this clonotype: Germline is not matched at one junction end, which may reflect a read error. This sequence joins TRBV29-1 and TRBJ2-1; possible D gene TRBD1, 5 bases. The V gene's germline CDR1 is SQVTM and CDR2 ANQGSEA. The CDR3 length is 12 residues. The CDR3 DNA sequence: TGCAGCGTTCAAGACAGCGACAATGAGCAGTTCTTC. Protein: CSVQDSDNEQFF.

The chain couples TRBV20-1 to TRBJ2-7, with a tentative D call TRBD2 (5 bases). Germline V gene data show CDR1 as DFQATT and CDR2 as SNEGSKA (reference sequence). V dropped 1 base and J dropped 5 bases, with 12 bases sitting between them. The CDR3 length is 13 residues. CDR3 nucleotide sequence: TGCAGTGCTAGAGTTCGAGGGAGCCACGAGCAGTACTTC. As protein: CSARVRGSHEQYF.

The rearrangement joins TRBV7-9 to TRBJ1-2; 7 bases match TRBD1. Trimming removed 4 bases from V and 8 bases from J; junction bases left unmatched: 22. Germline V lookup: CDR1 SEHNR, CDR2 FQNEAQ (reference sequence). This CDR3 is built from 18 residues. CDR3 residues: CASSCPGQVGEIGRGYTF. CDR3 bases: TGTGCCAGCAGCTGCCCTGGACAGGTTGGGGAAATCGGGCGAGGCTACACCTTC. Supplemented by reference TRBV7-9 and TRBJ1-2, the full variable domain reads DTGVSQNPRHKITKRGQNVTFRCDPISEHNRLYWYRQTLGQGPEFLTYFQNEAQLEKSRLLSDRFSAERPKGSFSTLEIQRTEQGDSAMYLCASSCPGQVGEIGRGYTFGSGTRLTVV.

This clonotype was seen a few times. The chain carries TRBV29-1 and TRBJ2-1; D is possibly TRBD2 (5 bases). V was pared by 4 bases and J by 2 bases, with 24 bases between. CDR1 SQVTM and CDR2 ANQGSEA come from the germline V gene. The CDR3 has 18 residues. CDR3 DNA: TGCAGCGTTGCCCCTCCAGCACTGAGAGGGCAAGCCTACAATGAGCAGTTCTTC. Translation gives CSVAPPALRGQAYNEQFF.

The CDR3 bases are TGCGCCAGCAGCCAAGGAAAGGGGGCGTCGAGAGAGCAGTACTTC. Protein product: CASSQGKGASREQYF. The chain couples TRBV4-1 to TRBJ2-7, with 7 bases identical to TRBD1. The trim removed 1 base at V and 7 bases at J, leaving 10 bases unmatched. CDR3 length equals 15 residues. The germline CDR1 and CDR2 sequences are MGHRA and YSYEKL.

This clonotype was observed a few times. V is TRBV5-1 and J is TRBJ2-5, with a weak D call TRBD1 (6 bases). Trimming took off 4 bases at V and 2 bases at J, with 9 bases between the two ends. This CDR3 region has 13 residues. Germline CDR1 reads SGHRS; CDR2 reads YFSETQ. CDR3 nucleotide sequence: TGCGCCAGCAGCACCGGACAGCAAGAGACCCAGTACTTC. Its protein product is CASSTGQQETQYF.

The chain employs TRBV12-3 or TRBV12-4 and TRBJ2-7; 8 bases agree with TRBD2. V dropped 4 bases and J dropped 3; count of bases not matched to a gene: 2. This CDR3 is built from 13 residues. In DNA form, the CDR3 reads TGTGCCAGCAGTTGGGGACTAGGCTACGAGCAGTACTTC. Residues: CASSWGLGYEQYF.

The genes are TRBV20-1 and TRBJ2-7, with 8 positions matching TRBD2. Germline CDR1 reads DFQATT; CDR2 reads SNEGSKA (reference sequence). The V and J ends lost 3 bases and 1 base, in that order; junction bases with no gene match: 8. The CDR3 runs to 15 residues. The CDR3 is CSASYLGGGSYEQYF. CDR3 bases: TGCAGTGCTAGTTATTTGGGCGGGGGGTCCTACGAGCAGTACTTC.

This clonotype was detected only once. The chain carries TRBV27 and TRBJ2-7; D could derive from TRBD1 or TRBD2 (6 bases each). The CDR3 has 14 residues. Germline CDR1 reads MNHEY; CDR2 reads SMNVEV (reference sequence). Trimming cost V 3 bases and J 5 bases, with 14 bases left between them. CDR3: CASSFGGLRNEQYF. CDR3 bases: TGTGCCAGCAGTTTTGGGGGGCTAAGGAACGAGCAGTACTTC.

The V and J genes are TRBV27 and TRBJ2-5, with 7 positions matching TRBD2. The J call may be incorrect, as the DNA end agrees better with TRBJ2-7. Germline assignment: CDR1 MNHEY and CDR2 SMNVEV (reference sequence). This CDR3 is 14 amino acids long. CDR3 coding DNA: TGTGCCAGCAGTCCGTACTCGGGGGGATACGAGCAGTACTTC. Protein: CASSPYSGGYEQYF.